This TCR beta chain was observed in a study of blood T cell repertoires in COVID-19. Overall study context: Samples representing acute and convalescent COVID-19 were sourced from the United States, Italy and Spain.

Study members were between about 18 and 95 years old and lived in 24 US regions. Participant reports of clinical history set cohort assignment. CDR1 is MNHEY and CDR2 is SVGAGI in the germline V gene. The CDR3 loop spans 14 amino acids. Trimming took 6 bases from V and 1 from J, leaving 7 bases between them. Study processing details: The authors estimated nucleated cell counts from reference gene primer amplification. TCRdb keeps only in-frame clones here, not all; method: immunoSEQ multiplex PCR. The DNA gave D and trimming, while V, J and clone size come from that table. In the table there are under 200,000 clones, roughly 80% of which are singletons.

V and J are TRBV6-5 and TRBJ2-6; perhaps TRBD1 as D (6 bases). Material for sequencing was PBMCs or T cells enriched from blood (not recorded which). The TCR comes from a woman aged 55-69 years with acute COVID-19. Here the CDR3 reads CASSGQSGANVLTF. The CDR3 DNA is TGTGCCAGCAGCGGACAGTCTGGGGCCAACGTCCTGACTTTC.